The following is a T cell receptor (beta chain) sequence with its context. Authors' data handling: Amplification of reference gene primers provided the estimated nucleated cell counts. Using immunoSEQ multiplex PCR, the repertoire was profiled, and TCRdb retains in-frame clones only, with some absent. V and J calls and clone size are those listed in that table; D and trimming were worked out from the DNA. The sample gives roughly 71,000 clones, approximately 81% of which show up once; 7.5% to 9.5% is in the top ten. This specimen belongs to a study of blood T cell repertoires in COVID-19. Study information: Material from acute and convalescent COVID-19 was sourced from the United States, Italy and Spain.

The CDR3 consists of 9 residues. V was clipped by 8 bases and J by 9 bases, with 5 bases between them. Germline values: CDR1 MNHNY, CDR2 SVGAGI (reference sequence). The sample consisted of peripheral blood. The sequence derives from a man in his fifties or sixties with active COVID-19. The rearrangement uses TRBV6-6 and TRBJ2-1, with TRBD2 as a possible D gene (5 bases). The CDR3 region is CASGLEQFF. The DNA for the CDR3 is TGTGCCAGCGGACTTGAGCAGTTCTTC.